Each of the 14 T cell receptor beta chains below was sequenced from the same sample in a study of Ad26.COV2.S vaccination and SARS-CoV-2 variants. Treatment described: roughly 18 received Ad26.COV2.S at low or high dose, single or two shots; 5 received placebo; per-sample allocation not given. Repertoires come from day 63 after the first vaccine or placebo injection. Only in-frame clones appear in the TCRdb table, and some are missing; sequencing was by immunoSEQ multiplex PCR. The data contain fewer than 400,000 clones, roughly 84% of them singletons. The sample was peripheral blood, taken in a trial of Ad26.COV2.S vaccine versus placebo. Receptors originate from a person aged 18-60 years who received the Ad26.COV2.S COVID-19 vaccine or a placebo.

The V and J genes are TRBV4-2 and TRBJ2-3; 8 positions match TRBD2. Germline V gives CDR1 LGHNA, CDR2 YNFKEQ. The V gene end was trimmed by 5 bases and the J gene end by 2 bases; junction bases not matched to a gene: 12. CDR3 size: 17 residues. Here the CDR3 DNA reads TGTGCCAGCAGCACGAGGGCGGGGGGCTCTTACACAGATACGCAGTATTTT. Its protein is CASSTRAGGSYTDTQYF.

The V call is TRBV18, the J call TRBJ1-2; 9 bases fit TRBD1. CDR1 and CDR2 (germline): KGHSH, LQKENI. V gave up 2 bases and J gave up 5 bases; unmatched junction bases: 6. The CDR3 sequence is 15 residues long. The chain's CDR3 is CASSPIQGQGYGYTF. DNA for the CDR3: TGTGCCAGCTCACCAATCCAGGGACAGGGATATGGCTACACCTTC.

This clone has a handful of counts. The chain is built from TRBV7-2 and TRBJ1-2; D is ambiguous. The CDR3 runs 15 residues. The ends were cut back, 1 base at V and 2 bases at J, with 11 bases in the middle. Germline assignment: CDR1 SGHTA and CDR2 FQGNSA. Here the CDR3 reads CASSLGLTTNYGYTF. The CDR3 DNA sequence: TGTGCCAGCAGCTTAGGACTGACCACAAACTATGGCTACACCTTC. Complete variable domain (other parts from reference TRBV7-2 and TRBJ1-2): GAGVSQSPSNKVTEKGKDVELRCDPISGHTALYWYRQSLGQGLEFLIYFQGNSAPDKSGLPSDRFSAERTGGSVSTLTIQRTQQEDSAVYLCASSLGLTTNYGYTFGSGTRLTVV.

The J gene is TRBJ1-2, the V gene TRBV6-1; D is perhaps TRBD1 (6 bases). The V end lost 1 base, the J end lost 7 bases, and 16 bases lay between the germline ends. From germline, CDR1 is MNHNS and CDR2 SASEGT. The CDR3 sequence is 15 residues long. For the CDR3, the DNA is TGTGCCAGCAGTGAAGAGTTACAGGGAATGGGTGGCTACACCTTC. This encodes CASSEELQGMGGYTF.

The chain links TRBV30 to TRBJ1-1, with 7 nucleotides matching TRBD1. This CDR3 comprises 14 residues. V was pared by 1 base and J by 5 bases, with 7 bases of the junction left unmatched. Germline-derived CDR1 and CDR2 are GTSNPN and SVGIG (reference sequence). The CDR3 nucleotides are TGTGCCTGGAGTGGAGCAGGGGGGCGAACTGAAGCTTTCTTT. It translates to CAWSGAGGRTEAFF.

The chain joins TRBV7-2 to TRBJ2-5; D is possibly TRBD1 (6 bases). The germline CDR1 and CDR2 sequences are SGHTA and FQGNSA. This CDR3 contains 14 residues. Trimming left V 6 bases short and J 2 bases short, with 13 bases between. CDR3 sequence (DNA): TGTGCCAGCAGTAACACAGGGCTGCAAGAGACCCAGTACTTC. It codes for CASSNTGLQETQYF.

The rearrangement joins TRBV9 to TRBJ2-6; D gene uncertain. The V end lost 7 bases, the J end lost 0 bases, and 5 bases lay between the germline ends. Germline loops: CDR1 SGDLS, CDR2 YYNGEE. The CDR3 has 13 residues. The CDR3 sequence: CASEASGANVLTF. In DNA, the CDR3 is TGTGCCAGCGAGGCCTCTGGGGCCAACGTCCTGACTTTC.

This clone came up once. The rearrangement uses TRBV19 and TRBJ1-2; maybe TRBD1 (5 bases). V lost 9 bases and J 0 bases, leaving 14 bases between the germline ends. This CDR3 is 14 amino acids long. The germline V gene has CDR1 LNHDA and CDR2 SQIVND (reference sequence). In DNA, the CDR3 is TGTGCCAGCAGACTGGGGGAAACTAACTATGGCTACACCTTC. Its translation is CASRLGETNYGYTF.

The CDR3 sequence is CASSLGVNQGSPQFF. In DNA, the CDR3 is TGTGCCAGCAGCTTAGGAGTCAACCAAGGGAGTCCGCAGTTCTTC. The chain links TRBV7-2 to TRBJ2-1, with D maybe TRBD2 (5 bases). Per germline, CDR1 SGHTA and CDR2 FQGNSA. This CDR3 has 15 residues. V was trimmed by 1 base and J by 12 bases, leaving 19 bases between them.

The chain couples TRBV27 to TRBJ2-3, with D perhaps given as TRBD1 or TRBD2 (5 bases each). In germline, CDR1 is MNHEY, CDR2 SMNVEV (reference sequence). The CDR3 is 16 amino acids. V was cut by 5 bases and J by 9 bases, with 24 bases left in between. Written as DNA, the CDR3 is TGTGCCAGCAGTCCTGGGACCGTTGCCGGCCTCGGGACGCAGTATTTT. Translated, it gives CASSPGTVAGLGTQYF.

The chain has TRBV30 and TRBJ1-2; D unclear. The CDR3 length is 11 residues. Between the trimmed V and J ends, which lost 1 base and 7 bases, there was a span of 7 bases. Germline loops: CDR1 GTSNPN, CDR2 SVGIG (reference sequence). The CDR3 sequence is CAWSGTIGYTF. CDR3 sequence (DNA): TGTGCCTGGAGTGGTACCATTGGCTACACCTTC.

The chain couples TRBV5-1 to TRBJ2-1; D gene uncertain. V was cut by 2 bases and J by 5 bases, with 5 bases left in between. CDR3 length: 12 residues. CDR1 is SGHRS, CDR2 YFSETQ, per germline. CDR3 DNA sequence: TGCGCCAGCAGCTTCGAAGACAATGAGCAGTTCTTC. Protein: CASSFEDNEQFF.

The CDR3 bases are TGTGCCAGCAGCCAAGAGGACAGGGACATGAACACTGAAGCTTTCTTT. This codes for CASSQEDRDMNTEAFF. The chain joins TRBV4-2 to TRBJ1-1, with TRBD1 identical over 8 bases. The CDR3 runs to 16 residues. CDR1 is LGHNA, CDR2 YNFKEQ, per germline. V lost 0 bases to trimming and J lost 0 bases; unmatched junction nucleotides: 3.

The rearrangement joins TRBV28 to TRBJ1-1; D is undetermined. V lost 2 bases and J 0 bases, leaving 1 base between the germline ends. The V gene's germline CDR1 is MDHEN and CDR2 SYDVKM. This CDR3 spans 12 amino acids. The CDR3, as DNA: TGTGCCAGCAGTTTAGTGAACACTGAAGCTTTCTTT. The encoded protein is CASSLVNTEAFF. The complete variable domain, with remaining parts taken from reference TRBV28 and TRBJ1-1, reads DVKVTQSSRYLVKRTGEKVFLECVQDMDHENMFWYRQDPGLGLRLIYFSYDVKMKEKGDIPEGYSVSREKKERFSLILESASTNQTSMYLCASSLVNTEAFFGQGTRLTVV.